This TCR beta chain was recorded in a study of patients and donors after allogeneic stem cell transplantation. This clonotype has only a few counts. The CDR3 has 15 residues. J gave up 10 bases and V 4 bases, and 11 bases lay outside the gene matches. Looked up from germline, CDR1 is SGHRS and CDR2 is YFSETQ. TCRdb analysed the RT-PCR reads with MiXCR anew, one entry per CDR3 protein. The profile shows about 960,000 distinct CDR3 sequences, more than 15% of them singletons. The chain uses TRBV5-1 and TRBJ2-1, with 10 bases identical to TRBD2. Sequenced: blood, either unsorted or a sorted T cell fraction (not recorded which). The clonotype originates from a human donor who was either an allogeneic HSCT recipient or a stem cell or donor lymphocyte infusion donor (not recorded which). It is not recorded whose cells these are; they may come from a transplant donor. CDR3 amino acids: CASSPGTSAGQEQFF. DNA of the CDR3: TGCGCCAGCAGCCCAGGGACTAGCGCGGGCCAGGAGCAGTTCTTC.